The T cell receptor (beta chain) under discussion was sequenced for a study of cytomegalovirus exposure and HLA in healthy donors. Background on the study: An earlier analysis found fewer than 140 million unique TCR beta sequences from around 180 million T cells. The study's findings and limits: TCR association rates varied by HLA locus in a later analysis, with DRB1 highest and HLA-C lowest. Later, an analysis found that common viral pathogens appeared to be linked with several of the most significant clusters.

The PCR employed 60 Vbeta primers together with 13 Jbeta primers. Sequencing was performed with immunoSEQ multiplex PCR; in TCRdb, only in-frame clones are kept and a portion is missing. This table holds roughly 200,000 clones, 79% found once. Trimming shortened V by 5 bases and J by 5 bases, and 14 bases separated the two germline ends. The CDR3 is made up of 14 amino acids. CDR1 and CDR2 from the germline V gene are MNHEY and SMNVEV (reference sequence). About this clone itself: Antigen specificity is unknown.

The sequence was collected from a woman younger than 45 in good health and CMV-seropositive. V gene TRBV27 combines with J gene TRBJ2-3, with D tentatively TRBD2 (6 bases). The sequencing input was PBMCs. CDR3 loop: CASSPLADLDTQYF. CDR3 nucleotides: TGTGCCAGCAGTCCCTTAGCGGACCTAGATACGCAGTATTTT.